A single sample gave rise to the 15 T cell receptor beta chains below, sequenced in a study of shared clonotypes between healthy human individuals. Produced via immunoSEQ multiplex PCR; TCRdb's table is partial and in-frame only. Here the sample spans about 2 million clones, over 85% being singletons. Input material: naive CD4+ T cells sorted from blood. Subset defined: CD45RA+ positively selected. All receptors come from a man between 18 and 29 years old in good health.

The rearrangement links TRBV6-1 to TRBJ2-7; 9 bases agree with TRBD1. Germline V gives CDR1 MNHNS, CDR2 SASEGT. V lost 4 bases and J lost 7; bases outside the gene matches: 11. This CDR3 region has 15 residues. CDR3 bases: TGTGCCAGCAGTGGCTCCGGGACAGGGCCGCAAGAGCAGTACTTC. Encoded protein: CASSGSGTGPQEQYF.

The CDR3 is CATLEASGNNEQFF. The CDR3 bases are TGTGCCACATTGGAGGCTAGCGGGAACAATGAGCAGTTCTTC. The chain carries TRBV6-6 and TRBJ2-1; 9 positions agree with TRBD2. Looked up from germline, CDR1 is MNHNY and CDR2 is SVGAGI (reference sequence). The V and J ends lost 10 bases and 5 bases, in that order; junction bases with no gene match: 9. This CDR3 has 14 amino acids.

V is TRBV18 and J is TRBJ2-7; 7 nucleotides agree with TRBD1. There are 16 residues in the CDR3. Trimming took 5 bases from V and 0 from J; bases not matched to a gene: 10. Germline CDR1 reads KGHSH; CDR2 reads LQKENI. The CDR3 DNA reads as TGTGCCAGCTCAGGGGTGTTAGGGGACAGCTCCTACGAGCAGTACTTC. Its protein product is CASSGVLGDSSYEQYF.

The J gene is TRBJ1-6, the V gene TRBV6-1, with D possibly TRBD1 on 5 matching bases. The CDR3 consists of 16 residues. In germline, CDR1 is MNHNS, CDR2 SASEGT. Trimming removed 2 bases from V and 7 bases from J, with 15 bases in between. This CDR3 reads CASSEIESQGNSPLHF. For the CDR3, the DNA is TGTGCCAGCAGTGAAATAGAATCCCAGGGCAATTCACCCCTCCACTTT.

Note on this clone: This sample also contains other DNA sequences that code for the same CDR3. The genes are TRBV5-4 and TRBJ2-7; 11 bases match TRBD2. V shed 4 bases, J shed 0 bases, and the junction held 3 bases outside the gene matches. Germline loops: CDR1 SGHNT, CDR2 YYREEE (reference sequence). There are 15 residues in the CDR3. The CDR3 spells CASSPGLAGSYEQYF. CDR3 nucleotide sequence: TGTGCCAGCAGCCCTGGACTAGCGGGCTCCTACGAGCAGTACTTC.

The chain combines TRBV10-3 with TRBJ2-1; 12 bases line up with TRBD2. Trimming took 0 bases from V and 12 from J; bases not matched to a gene: 6. This CDR3 has 15 amino acids. Germline V gene sequence: CDR1 ENHRY, CDR2 SYGVKD. The CDR3 DNA reads as TGTGCCATCAGTGAGTCCAAGACTAGCGGGGGTGTGCAGTTCTTC. It translates to CAISESKTSGGVQFF.

V usage is TRBV27 and J usage is TRBJ2-3; D ambiguous. Germline CDR1 MNHEY, CDR2 SMNVEV (reference sequence). V was clipped by 2 bases and J by 2 bases, with 14 bases between them. The CDR3 is made up of 16 amino acids. The DNA for the CDR3 is TGTGCCAGCAGTTTACTACCCCCTTACCTCACAGATACGCAGTATTTT. Amino acids: CASSLLPPYLTDTQYF.

The J gene is TRBJ2-5, the V gene TRBV2; D ambiguous. Trimming shortened V by 6 bases and J by 9 bases, and 14 bases separated the two germline ends. The CDR3 sequence is 12 residues long. Germline values: CDR1 SNHLY, CDR2 FYNNEI. The CDR3 is CASRGRKIPQYF. The CDR3 nucleotides read TGTGCCAGCAGGGGCAGGAAAATCCCCCAGTACTTC.

Here the CDR3 DNA reads TGCGCCAGCAGCCAATACTCCGGGACAGTCTACGAGCAGTACTTC. The encoded protein is CASSQYSGTVYEQYF. V gene TRBV5-1 combines with J gene TRBJ2-7; 7 bases match TRBD1. After removal of 4 bases from V and 3 bases from J, the junction contained 10 bases not matched to a gene. The CDR3 runs 15 residues. The germline CDR1 and CDR2 sequences are SGHRS and YFSETQ.

The chain carries TRBV7-6 and TRBJ2-2, with 9 positions matching TRBD1. The length of the CDR3 is 17 residues. The J segment lost 2 bases and the V segment lost 5 bases, leaving 9 bases of the junction unmatched. Germline-derived CDR1 and CDR2 are SGHVS and FNYEAQ. The CDR3 spells CASSLNGQGSNTGELFF. The CDR3 region has the DNA TGTGCCAGCAGCCTAAATGGACAGGGGTCCAACACCGGGGAGCTGTTTTTT.

The chain is built from TRBV27 and TRBJ2-7, with D unclear. Germline V gene sequence: CDR1 MNHEY, CDR2 SMNVEV (reference sequence). Trimming pared 1 base from V and 2 bases from J, leaving 6 bases between. The CDR3 loop spans 13 amino acids. The CDR3 region is CASSLFHAYEQYF. The CDR3 DNA sequence: TGTGCCAGCAGTTTATTCCACGCCTACGAGCAGTACTTC.

The chain is built from TRBV30 and TRBJ2-5, with D possibly TRBD2 on 6 matching bases. V lost 2 bases to trimming and J lost 5 bases, with 12 bases between them. Germline V lookup: CDR1 GTSNPN, CDR2 SVGIG (reference sequence). The CDR3 totals 13 residues. This chain's CDR3 is CAWSKVRGETQYF. The DNA of the CDR3 is TGTGCCTGGAGTAAGGTTCGGGGGGAGACCCAGTACTTC.

The chain carries TRBV9 and TRBJ2-5; D is perhaps TRBD1 (5 bases). The CDR3 length is 14 residues. CDR1 and CDR2 from the germline V gene are SGDLS and YYNGEE. Trimming removed 4 bases from V and 5 bases from J, with 15 bases in between. CDR3 residues: CASSPLGVGETQYF. CDR3 sequence (DNA): TGTGCCAGCAGCCCCCTAGGGGTGGGGGAGACCCAGTACTTC.

About this clone: Germline is not matched at one junction end, which may reflect a read error. The chain uses TRBV28 and TRBJ1-6; D uncertain. CDR3 length equals 15 residues. Germline CDR1 reads MDHEN; CDR2 reads SYDVKM. The CDR3 nucleotides read TGTGCCAGCAGCTCAAGAACTTCGAGTTATTCACCCTTCCACTTT. Its translation is CASSSRTSSYSPFHF.

The J gene is TRBJ2-7, the V gene TRBV30; no clear D gene. The germline CDR1 and CDR2 sequences are GTSNPN and SVGIG (reference sequence). The length of the CDR3 is 12 residues. Trimming shortened V by 3 bases and J by 5 bases, and 11 bases separated the two germline ends. Here the CDR3 DNA reads TGTGCCTGGAGCCTCACCAGAGACGAGCAGTACTTC. It is translated as CAWSLTRDEQYF.